Listed below are T cell receptor beta chains from one sample, sequenced in a study of blood T cell repertoires in COVID-19. The repertoire was sequenced with immunoSEQ multiplex PCR; TCRdb's copy has only in-frame clones and lacks some. The table records roughly 200,000 clones, about 80% of them present only once. The sequenced sample consisted of peripheral blood. These receptors originate from a man aged 45 to 65 with active or convalescent COVID-19. CDR3s include the opening cysteine and the closing phenylalanine or tryptophan. The order of the fields is clone size, J gene, D gene, V gene, CDR3 protein, CDR3 DNA. The D gene is left open where the match is weak. Size is omitted from some rows. Given values are once, few, many or a class for expanded clones.

clone size: -; J gene: TRBJ2-1; D gene: -; V gene: TRBV6-5; CDR3 protein: CASTPIGADNEQFF; CDR3 DNA: TGTGCCAGCACCCCTATAGGGGCTGACAATGAGCAGTTCTTC
clone size: -; J gene: TRBJ1-6; D gene: -; V gene: TRBV6-5; CDR3 protein: CASRWTARASPLHF; CDR3 DNA: TGTGCCAGCAGATGGACCGCGAGGGCCTCACCCCTCCACTTT
clone size: once; J gene: TRBJ2-7; D gene: TRBD1; V gene: TRBV9; CDR3 protein: CASSAGTGLYEQYF; CDR3 DNA: TGTGCCAGCAGCGCCGGGACAGGACTCTACGAGCAGTACTTC
clone size: -; J gene: TRBJ1-1; D gene: -; V gene: TRBV20-1; CDR3 protein: CIVRQLGWTFF; CDR3 DNA: TGCATCGTTCGACAGCTAGGTTGGACTTTCTTT
clone size: -; J gene: TRBJ1-2; D gene: TRBD1; V gene: TRBV18; CDR3 protein: CASSPRLRQGGGYGYTF; CDR3 DNA: TGTGCCAGCTCACCACGGCTTCGACAGGGAGGAGGGTATGGCTACACCTTC
clone size: -; J gene: TRBJ1-2; D gene: -; V gene: TRBV5-6; CDR3 protein: CASSLNGLYGYTF; CDR3 DNA: TGTGCCAGCAGCTTGAATGGACTCTATGGCTACACCTTC
clone size: -; J gene: TRBJ1-2; D gene: -; V gene: TRBV28; CDR3 protein: CASSLGGQGNYGYTF; CDR3 DNA: TGTGCCAGCAGTCTCGGCGGTCAGGGGAACTATGGCTACACCTTC
clone size: -; J gene: TRBJ2-7; D gene: -; V gene: TRBV19; CDR3 protein: CASSTGISSYEQYF; CDR3 DNA: TGTGCCAGTAGTACCGGGATCTCCTCCTACGAGCAGTACTTC
clone size: -; J gene: TRBJ2-2; D gene: TRBD2; V gene: TRBV7-3; CDR3 protein: CASSILAGVAGELFF; CDR3 DNA: TGTGCCAGCAGCATACTAGCGGGGGTGGCCGGGGAGCTGTTTTTT
clone size: -; J gene: TRBJ2-7; D gene: TRBD1; V gene: TRBV4-3; CDR3 protein: CASSQGTGVVYEQYF; CDR3 DNA: TGCGCCAGCAGCCAGGGAACAGGGGTCGTCTACGAGCAGTACTTC
clone size: -; J gene: TRBJ1-2; D gene: -; V gene: TRBV6-5; CDR3 protein: CASSYLPSFRGDGYTF; CDR3 DNA: TGTGCCAGCAGTTACCTCCCTTCTTTTAGGGGTGATGGCTACACCTTC
clone size: -; J gene: TRBJ2-1; D gene: TRBD1; V gene: TRBV12-3/TRBV12-4; CDR3 protein: CASSLHRDSEQFF; CDR3 DNA: TGTGCCAGCAGTCTGCACCGGGACAGCGAGCAGTTCTTC
clone size: -; J gene: TRBJ1-1; D gene: -; V gene: TRBV6-5; CDR3 protein: CASSYPKGGGTEAFF; CDR3 DNA: TGTGCCAGCAGTTACCCCAAGGGAGGGGGCACTGAAGCTTTCTTT
clone size: -; J gene: TRBJ1-2; D gene: TRBD1; V gene: TRBV19; CDR3 protein: CASRLSRQGSYGYTF; CDR3 DNA: TGTGCCAGTAGACTAAGCCGACAGGGGAGCTATGGCTACACCTTC
clone size: -; J gene: TRBJ2-1; D gene: TRBD1; V gene: TRBV10-3; CDR3 protein: CAISESRTGFDNEQFF; CDR3 DNA: TGTGCCATCAGTGAGTCTCGGACAGGGTTCGACAATGAGCAGTTCTTC
clone size: -; J gene: TRBJ1-5; D gene: -; V gene: TRBV11-3; CDR3 protein: CASSRGGARQPQHF; CDR3 DNA: TGTGCCAGCAGCCGAGGGGGGGCTCGTCAGCCCCAGCATTTT
clone size: -; J gene: TRBJ2-2; D gene: -; V gene: TRBV15; CDR3 protein: CATSRDRANTGELFF; CDR3 DNA: TGTGCCACCAGCAGAGATCGGGCGAACACCGGGGAGCTGTTTTTT
clone size: -; J gene: TRBJ2-2; D gene: -; V gene: TRBV14; CDR3 protein: CASSPTGQPPTANTGELFF; CDR3 DNA: TGTGCCAGCAGTCCGACCGGACAGCCTCCAACCGCGAACACCGGGGAGCTGTTTTTT
clone size: -; J gene: TRBJ2-7; D gene: TRBD1; V gene: TRBV11-2; CDR3 protein: CASSLLTGGLYEQYF; CDR3 DNA: TGTGCCAGCAGCTTATTGACAGGGGGACTATACGAGCAGTACTTC
clone size: -; J gene: TRBJ2-3; D gene: TRBD2; V gene: TRBV29-1; CDR3 protein: CSVVGIGLAGDFTDTQYF; CDR3 DNA: TGCAGCGTTGTAGGAATTGGACTAGCGGGGGACTTCACAGATACGCAGTATTTT
clone size: -; J gene: TRBJ2-7; D gene: TRBD2; V gene: TRBV9; CDR3 protein: CASSSGTSGNEQYF; CDR3 DNA: TGTGCCAGCAGCTCCGGGACTAGCGGGAACGAGCAGTACTTC
clone size: -; J gene: TRBJ2-7; D gene: -; V gene: TRBV4-2; CDR3 protein: CASSQDSEVSYEQYF; CDR3 DNA: TGTGCCAGCAGCCAAGATTCGGAGGTAAGCTACGAGCAGTACTTC
clone size: -; J gene: TRBJ1-1; D gene: -; V gene: TRBV6-1; CDR3 protein: CASSEVAGVGTEAFF; CDR3 DNA: TGTGCCAGCAGTGAAGTGGCAGGGGTGGGCACTGAAGCTTTCTTT
clone size: -; J gene: TRBJ1-2; D gene: -; V gene: TRBV28; CDR3 protein: CASSLGGAGYGYTF; CDR3 DNA: TGTGCCAGCAGTTTAGGGGGGGCTGGCTATGGCTACACCTTC
clone size: -; J gene: TRBJ1-2; D gene: TRBD1; V gene: TRBV3-1/TRBV3-2; CDR3 protein: CASSRSETGGPYGYTF; CDR3 DNA: TGTGCCAGCAGCCGAAGCGAGACAGGGGGGCCCTATGGCTACACCTTC
clone size: -; J gene: TRBJ2-7; D gene: TRBD1; V gene: TRBV6-5; CDR3 protein: CASNDRGRNEQYF; CDR3 DNA: TGTGCCAGCAACGACAGGGGGCGGAACGAGCAGTACTTC
clone size: -; J gene: TRBJ2-1; D gene: -; V gene: TRBV3-1/TRBV3-2; CDR3 protein: CASSPRGREEQFF; CDR3 DNA: TGTGCCAGCAGCCCAAGAGGCCGGGAGGAGCAGTTCTTC
clone size: -; J gene: TRBJ1-3; D gene: -; V gene: TRBV6-1; CDR3 protein: CASSEGPSSGNTIYF; CDR3 DNA: TGTGCCAGCAGTGAGGGGCCGAGCTCTGGAAACACCATATATTTT
clone size: -; J gene: TRBJ1-1; D gene: -; V gene: TRBV30; CDR3 protein: CAWSEARAPTEAFF; CDR3 DNA: TGTGCCTGGAGTGAGGCCAGGGCTCCCACTGAAGCTTTCTTT
clone size: -; J gene: TRBJ2-2; D gene: -; V gene: TRBV7-3; CDR3 protein: CASSPRGGATGELFF; CDR3 DNA: TGTGCCAGCAGCCCAAGGGGGGGCGCAACCGGGGAGCTGTTTTTT
clone size: once; J gene: TRBJ2-7; D gene: -; V gene: TRBV28; CDR3 protein: CASRPHRNYEQYF; CDR3 DNA: TGTGCCAGCAGACCTCACAGAAACTACGAGCAGTACTTC
clone size: -; J gene: TRBJ1-2; D gene: TRBD1; V gene: TRBV30; CDR3 protein: CAWRGDRDLNYGYTF; CDR3 DNA: TGTGCCTGGAGGGGGGACAGGGACCTTAACTATGGCTACACCTTC
clone size: few; J gene: TRBJ1-2; D gene: -; V gene: TRBV19; CDR3 protein: CASSPNQGNGYTF; CDR3 DNA: TGTGCCAGTAGTCCTAACCAGGGCAATGGCTACACCTTC
clone size: -; J gene: TRBJ2-3; D gene: TRBD2; V gene: TRBV4-2; CDR3 protein: CASSPQASGSTDTQYF; CDR3 DNA: TGTGCCAGCAGCCCACAGGCTAGCGGGAGCACAGATACGCAGTATTTT
clone size: -; J gene: TRBJ1-6; D gene: -; V gene: TRBV13; CDR3 protein: CASSLGQGYDSPLHF; CDR3 DNA: TGTGCCAGCAGCTTAGGACAGGGATACGATTCACCCCTCCACTTT
clone size: once; J gene: TRBJ1-2; D gene: -; V gene: TRBV7-2; CDR3 protein: CASSLAGGLSGYTF; CDR3 DNA: TGTGCCAGCAGCTTAGCGGGGGGGCTCAGTGGCTACACCTTC
clone size: once; J gene: TRBJ1-2; D gene: TRBD1; V gene: TRBV12-5; CDR3 protein: CASGLANRGGYTF; CDR3 DNA: TGTGCTAGTGGTTTGGCAAACAGGGGTGGCTACACCTTC
clone size: -; J gene: TRBJ2-2; D gene: -; V gene: TRBV24-1; CDR3 protein: CATSDTGSGTGELFF; CDR3 DNA: TGTGCCACCAGTGATACGGGGTCGGGCACCGGGGAGCTGTTTTTT
clone size: -; J gene: TRBJ2-1; D gene: TRBD2; V gene: TRBV6-2/TRBV6-3; CDR3 protein: CASSHGGGKNNEQFF; CDR3 DNA: TGTGCCAGCAGCCATGGGGGGGGAAAGAACAATGAGCAGTTCTTC
clone size: -; J gene: TRBJ1-2; D gene: -; V gene: TRBV7-3; CDR3 protein: CASSPRRGDYGYTF; CDR3 DNA: TGTGCCAGCAGCCCTCGAAGGGGTGACTATGGCTACACCTTC
clone size: -; J gene: TRBJ2-7; D gene: TRBD2; V gene: TRBV5-1; CDR3 protein: CASSTGTSGGYEQYF; CDR3 DNA: TGCGCCAGCAGCACCGGGACTAGCGGGGGCTACGAGCAGTACTTC
clone size: -; J gene: TRBJ1-3; D gene: -; V gene: TRBV27; CDR3 protein: CASSRGVGNTIYF; CDR3 DNA: TGTGCCAGCAGTCGGGGAGTTGGAAACACCATATATTTT
clone size: once; J gene: TRBJ1-1; D gene: TRBD1; V gene: TRBV5-5; CDR3 protein: CASSSLTGGNTEAFF; CDR3 DNA: TGTGCCAGCAGCTCACTGACAGGGGGGAACACTGAAGCTTTCTTT